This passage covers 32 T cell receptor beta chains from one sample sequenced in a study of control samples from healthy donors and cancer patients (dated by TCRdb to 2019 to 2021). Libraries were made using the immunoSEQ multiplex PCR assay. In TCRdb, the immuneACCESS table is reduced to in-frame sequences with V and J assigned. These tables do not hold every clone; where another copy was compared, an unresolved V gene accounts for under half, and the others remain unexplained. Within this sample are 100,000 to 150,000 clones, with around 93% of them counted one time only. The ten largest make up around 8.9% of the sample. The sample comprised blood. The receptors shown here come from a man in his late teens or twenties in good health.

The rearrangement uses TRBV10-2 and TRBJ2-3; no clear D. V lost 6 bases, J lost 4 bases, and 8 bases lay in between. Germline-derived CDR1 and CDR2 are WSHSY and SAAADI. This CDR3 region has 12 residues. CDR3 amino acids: CASRSYSDTQYF. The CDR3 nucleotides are TGCGCCAGCAGGTCCTATTCAGATACGCAGTATTTT.

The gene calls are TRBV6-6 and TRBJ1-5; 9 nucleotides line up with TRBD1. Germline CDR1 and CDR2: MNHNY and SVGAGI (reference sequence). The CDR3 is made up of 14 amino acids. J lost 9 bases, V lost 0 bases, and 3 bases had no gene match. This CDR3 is CASSYSDRGRPQHF. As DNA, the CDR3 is TGTGCCAGCAGTTACTCGGACAGGGGCCGGCCCCAGCATTTT.

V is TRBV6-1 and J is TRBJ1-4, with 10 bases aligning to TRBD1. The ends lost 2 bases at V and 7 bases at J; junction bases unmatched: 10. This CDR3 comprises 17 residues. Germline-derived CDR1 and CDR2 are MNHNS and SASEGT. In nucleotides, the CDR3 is TGTGCCAGCAGTGAACAAATAGGGGGACAGGGGTCTGAAAAACTGTTTTTT. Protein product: CASSEQIGGQGSEKLFF.

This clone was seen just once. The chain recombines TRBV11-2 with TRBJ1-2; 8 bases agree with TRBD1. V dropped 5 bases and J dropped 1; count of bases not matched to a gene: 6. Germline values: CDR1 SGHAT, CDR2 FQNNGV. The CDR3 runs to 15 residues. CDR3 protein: CASSQTGANNYGYTF. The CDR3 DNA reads TGTGCCAGCAGCCAGACAGGGGCGAATAACTATGGCTACACCTTC.

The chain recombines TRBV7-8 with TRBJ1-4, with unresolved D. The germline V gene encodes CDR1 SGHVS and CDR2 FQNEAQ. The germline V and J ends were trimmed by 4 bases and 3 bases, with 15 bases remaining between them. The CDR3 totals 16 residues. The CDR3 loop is CASSSSSVRANEKLFF. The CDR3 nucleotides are TGTGCCAGCAGCTCTTCATCGGTTCGTGCTAATGAAAAACTGTTTTTT. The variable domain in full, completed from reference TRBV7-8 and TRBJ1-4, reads GAGVSQSPRYKVAKRGQDVALRCDPISGHVSLFWYQQALGQGPEFLTYFQNEAQLDKSGLPSDRFFAERPEGSVSTLKIQRTQQEDSAVYLCASSSSSVRANEKLFFGSGTQLSVL.

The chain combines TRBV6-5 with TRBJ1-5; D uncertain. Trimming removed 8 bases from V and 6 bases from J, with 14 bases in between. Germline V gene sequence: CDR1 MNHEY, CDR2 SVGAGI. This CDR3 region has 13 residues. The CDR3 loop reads CASEQALCQPQHF. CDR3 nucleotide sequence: TGTGCCAGCGAGCAGGCCCTTTGTCAGCCCCAGCATTTT.

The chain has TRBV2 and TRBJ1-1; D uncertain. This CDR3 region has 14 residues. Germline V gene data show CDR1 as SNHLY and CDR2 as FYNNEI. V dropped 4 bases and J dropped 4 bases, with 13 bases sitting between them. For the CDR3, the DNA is TGTGCCAGCAGTGGTCAGACGGGAAGCACTGAAGCTTTCTTT. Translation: CASSGQTGSTEAFF.

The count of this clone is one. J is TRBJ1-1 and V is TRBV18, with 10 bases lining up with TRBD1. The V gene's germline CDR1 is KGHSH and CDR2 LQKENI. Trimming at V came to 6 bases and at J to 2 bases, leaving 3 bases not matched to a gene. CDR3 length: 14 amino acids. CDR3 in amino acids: CASSWTGGNTEAFF. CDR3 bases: TGTGCCAGCTCCTGGACAGGGGGAAACACTGAAGCTTTCTTT.

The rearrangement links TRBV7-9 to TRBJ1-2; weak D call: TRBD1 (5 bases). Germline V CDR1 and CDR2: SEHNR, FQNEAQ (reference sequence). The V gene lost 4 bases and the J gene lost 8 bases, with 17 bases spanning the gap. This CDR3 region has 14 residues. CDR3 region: CASSSRGRGGGYTF. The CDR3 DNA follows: TGTGCCAGCAGCTCAAGGGGCCGCGGCGGAGGCTACACCTTC.

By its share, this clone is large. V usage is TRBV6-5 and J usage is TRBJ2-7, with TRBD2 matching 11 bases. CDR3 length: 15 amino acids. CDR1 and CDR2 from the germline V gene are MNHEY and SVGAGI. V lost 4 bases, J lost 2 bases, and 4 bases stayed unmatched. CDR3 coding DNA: TGTGCCAGCAGTTTTACTAGCGGGGGTCCCTACGAGCAGTACTTC. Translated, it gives CASSFTSGGPYEQYF.

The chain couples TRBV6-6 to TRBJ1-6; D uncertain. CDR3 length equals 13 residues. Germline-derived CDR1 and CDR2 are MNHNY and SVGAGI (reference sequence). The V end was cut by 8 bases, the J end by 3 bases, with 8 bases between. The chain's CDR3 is CASAPSYNSPLHF. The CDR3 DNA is TGTGCCAGCGCCCCCAGCTATAATTCACCCCTCCACTTT.

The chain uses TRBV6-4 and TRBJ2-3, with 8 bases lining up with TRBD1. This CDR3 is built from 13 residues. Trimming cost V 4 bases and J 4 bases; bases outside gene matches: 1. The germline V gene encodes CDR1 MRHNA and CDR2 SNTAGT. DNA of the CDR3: TGTGCCAGCAGTGTGGACAGGGCAGATACGCAGTATTTT. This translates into CASSVDRADTQYF.

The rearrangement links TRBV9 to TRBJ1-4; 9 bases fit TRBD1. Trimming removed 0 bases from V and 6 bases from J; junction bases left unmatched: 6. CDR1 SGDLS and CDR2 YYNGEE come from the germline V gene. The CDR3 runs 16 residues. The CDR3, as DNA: TGTGCCAGCAGCGTAGCAGGAGGGACAGGGTATGAAAAACTGTTTTTT. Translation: CASSVAGGTGYEKLFF.

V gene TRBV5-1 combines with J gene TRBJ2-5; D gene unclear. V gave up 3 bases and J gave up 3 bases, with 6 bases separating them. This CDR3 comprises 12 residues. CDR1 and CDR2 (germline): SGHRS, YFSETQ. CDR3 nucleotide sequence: TGCGCCAGCAGCTGGACCGAAGAGACCCAGTACTTC. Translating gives CASSWTEETQYF.

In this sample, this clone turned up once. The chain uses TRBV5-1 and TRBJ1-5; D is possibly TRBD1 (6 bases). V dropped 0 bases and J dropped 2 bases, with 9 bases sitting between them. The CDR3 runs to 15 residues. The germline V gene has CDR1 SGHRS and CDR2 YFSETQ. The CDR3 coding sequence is TGCGCCAGCAGCTTGGCGCCAGGGGGCAATCAGCCCCAGCATTTT. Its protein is CASSLAPGGNQPQHF.

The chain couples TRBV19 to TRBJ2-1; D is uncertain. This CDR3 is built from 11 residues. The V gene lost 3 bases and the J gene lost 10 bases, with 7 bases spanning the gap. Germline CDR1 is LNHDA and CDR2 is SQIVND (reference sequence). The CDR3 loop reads CASSIGIEQFF. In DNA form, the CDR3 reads TGTGCCAGTAGTATTGGGATCGAGCAGTTCTTC.

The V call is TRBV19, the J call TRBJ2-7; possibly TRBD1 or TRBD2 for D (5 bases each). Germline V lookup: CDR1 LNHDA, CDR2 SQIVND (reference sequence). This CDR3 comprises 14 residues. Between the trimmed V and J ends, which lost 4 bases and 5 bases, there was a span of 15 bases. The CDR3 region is CASSNQGARNEQYF. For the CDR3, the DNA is TGTGCCAGTAGTAACCAGGGAGCTAGGAACGAGCAGTACTTC.

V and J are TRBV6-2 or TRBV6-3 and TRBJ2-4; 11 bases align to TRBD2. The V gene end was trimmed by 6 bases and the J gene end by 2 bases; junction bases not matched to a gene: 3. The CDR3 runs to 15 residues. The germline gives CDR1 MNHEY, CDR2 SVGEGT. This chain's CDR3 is CASSRLAGTKNIQYF. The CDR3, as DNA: TGTGCCAGCAGCCGACTAGCGGGGACCAAAAACATTCAGTACTTC.

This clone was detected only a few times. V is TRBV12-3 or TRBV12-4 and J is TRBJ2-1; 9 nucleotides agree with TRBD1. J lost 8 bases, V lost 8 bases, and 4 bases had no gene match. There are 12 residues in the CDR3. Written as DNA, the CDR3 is TGTGCCAGCGGACAGGGGTTCTATGAGCAGTTCTTC. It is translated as CASGQGFYEQFF.

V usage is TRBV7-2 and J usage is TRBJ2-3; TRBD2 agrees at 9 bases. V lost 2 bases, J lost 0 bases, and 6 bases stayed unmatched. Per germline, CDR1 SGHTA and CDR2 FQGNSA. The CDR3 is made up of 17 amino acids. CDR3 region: CASSLMPSGTSTDTQYF. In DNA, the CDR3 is TGTGCCAGCAGCTTAATGCCTAGCGGGACTAGCACAGATACGCAGTATTTT.

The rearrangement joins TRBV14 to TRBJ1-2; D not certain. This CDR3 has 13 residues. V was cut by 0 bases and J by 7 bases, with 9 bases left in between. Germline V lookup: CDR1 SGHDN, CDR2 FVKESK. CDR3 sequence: CASSQEWQSGYTF. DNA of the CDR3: TGTGCCAGCAGCCAAGAATGGCAGTCTGGCTACACCTTC.

In DNA, the CDR3 is TGTGCCAGCAGGACTGCAGGGGGCGAGCAGTACTTC. Translating it yields CASRTAGGEQYF. The rearrangement joins TRBV7-9 to TRBJ2-7; 7 nucleotides agree with TRBD1. The germline V gene encodes CDR1 SEHNR and CDR2 FQNEAQ (reference sequence). The V segment lost 6 bases and the J segment 6 bases; nucleotides outside the gene matches: 5. The CDR3 covers 12 residues.

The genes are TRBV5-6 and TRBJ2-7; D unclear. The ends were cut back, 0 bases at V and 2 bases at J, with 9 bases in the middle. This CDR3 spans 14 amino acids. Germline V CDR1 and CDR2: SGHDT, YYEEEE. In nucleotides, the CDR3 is TGTGCCAGCAGCTTGGCCGAGAATCCCTACGAGCAGTACTTC. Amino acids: CASSLAENPYEQYF.

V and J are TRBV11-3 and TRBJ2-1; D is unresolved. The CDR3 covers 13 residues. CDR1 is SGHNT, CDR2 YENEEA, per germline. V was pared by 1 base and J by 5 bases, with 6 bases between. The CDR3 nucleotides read TGTGCCAGCAGCTTAGGGGCAGACAATGAGCAGTTCTTC. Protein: CASSLGADNEQFF.

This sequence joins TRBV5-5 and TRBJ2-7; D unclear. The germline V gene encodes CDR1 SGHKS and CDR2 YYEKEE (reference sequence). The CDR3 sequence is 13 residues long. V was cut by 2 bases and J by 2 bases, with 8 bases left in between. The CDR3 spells CASSLDIPYEQYF. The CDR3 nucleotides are TGTGCCAGCAGCTTAGACATACCCTACGAGCAGTACTTC.

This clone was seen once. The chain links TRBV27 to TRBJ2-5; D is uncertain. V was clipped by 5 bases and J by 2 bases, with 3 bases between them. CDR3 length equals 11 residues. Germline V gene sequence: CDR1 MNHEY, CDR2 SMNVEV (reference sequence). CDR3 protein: CASSMQETQYF. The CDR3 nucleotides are TGTGCCAGCAGTATGCAAGAGACCCAGTACTTC.

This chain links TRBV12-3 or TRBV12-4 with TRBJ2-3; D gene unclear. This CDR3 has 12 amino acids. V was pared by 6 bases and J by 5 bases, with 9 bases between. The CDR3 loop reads CASSLDLDTQYF. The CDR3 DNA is TGTGCCAGCAGCCTCGACTTAGATACGCAGTATTTT.

Here the CDR3 reads CASSVVAGGPWTGELFF. In DNA form, the CDR3 reads TGCGCCAGCAGTGTAGTAGCGGGGGGGCCGTGGACCGGGGAGCTGTTTTTT. This chain links TRBV10-2 with TRBJ2-2; TRBD2 matches at 11 bases. There are 17 residues in the CDR3. The germline gives CDR1 WSHSY, CDR2 SAAADI. V lost 4 bases to trimming and J lost 5 bases; unmatched junction nucleotides: 9.

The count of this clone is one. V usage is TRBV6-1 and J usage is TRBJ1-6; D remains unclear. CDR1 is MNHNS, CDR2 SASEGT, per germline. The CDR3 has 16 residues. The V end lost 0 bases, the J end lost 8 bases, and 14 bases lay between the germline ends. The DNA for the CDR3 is TGTGCCAGCAGTGAAGCGCTTAATTTGGGGTATTCACCCCTCCACTTT. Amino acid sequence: CASSEALNLGYSPLHF.

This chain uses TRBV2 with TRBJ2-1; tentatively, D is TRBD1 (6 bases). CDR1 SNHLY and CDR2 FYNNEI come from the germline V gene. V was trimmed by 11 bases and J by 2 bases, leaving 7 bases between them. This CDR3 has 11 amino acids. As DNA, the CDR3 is TGTGCCGGACAGACCTACAATGAGCAGTTCTTC. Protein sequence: CAGQTYNEQFF.

Written as DNA, the CDR3 is TGTGCCAGCAGCTTACAGGGGCAACAGCCCCAGCATTTT. Its protein is CASSLQGQQPQHF. This rearrangement joins TRBV6-5 to TRBJ1-5; 7 bases agree with TRBD1. The CDR3 runs 13 residues. The V gene end was trimmed by 6 bases and the J gene end by 7 bases; junction bases not matched to a gene: 6. Per germline, CDR1 MNHEY and CDR2 SVGAGI.

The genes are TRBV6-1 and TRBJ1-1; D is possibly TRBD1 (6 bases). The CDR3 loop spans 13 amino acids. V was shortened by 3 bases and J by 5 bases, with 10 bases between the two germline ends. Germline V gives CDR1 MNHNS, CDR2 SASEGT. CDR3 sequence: CASSDFGQTEAFF. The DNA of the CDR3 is TGTGCCAGCAGTGATTTCGGACAGACTGAAGCTTTCTTT.